Here is one T cell receptor (beta chain) with its context. This clonotype was picked up many times. The specificity of this receptor is unknown. No clone much larger than this one lies a single base away; base qualities are absent. These data originate in a study of human T cells and chemical hapten exposure (dated by TCRdb to the early 2020s). About the full investigation: For sensitization, 2% DPC in acetone was applied to a roughly 2 cm by roughly 2 cm area of upper inner arm skin. The patient cohort, mostly female, included alopecia areata with under or over 50% scalp involvement, alopecia totalis and alopecia universalis. Peripheral blood TCR repertoire changes were tracked in vivo in alopecia patients during primary and secondary sensitization to the hapten diphenylcyclopropenone (DPC). Patch testing was done on the upper back using Finn chambers containing 0.01% DPC, and results were scored after 6 days according to International Contact Dermatitis Research Group standards. Blood was sampled from patients pre-sensitization (week 0) and at 2, 6 and about 24 weeks after DPC sensitization. Libraries were combined into a pool for sequencing, and differences in TCR yield between samples came mainly from small differences in library volumes within the pool. Blood for TCR sequencing was provided by twenty-nine alopecia patients at one to four time points (pre-sensitization, 2, 6 and 24 weeks). Patients additionally received weekly therapeutic DPC doses to the scalp throughout the approximately 22-week study period. The paper as a whole reports these results and caveats: After repeated subsampling, the strength of the expansion versus patch-test correlation and the threshold at which it became significant changed. All patients had alopecia, a presumed autoimmune disease, so their immune response might differ from that of healthy individuals. A positive correlation was found between the number of PT1 expanded TCRs and patch test score, with significance reached at thresholds 8, 16 and 32 but not 4. DPC sensitization did not change the number of TCRs with a frequency above 1 in 1000, and there was no evidence of changes in global repertoire structure. Expanded TCRs formed significantly more large CDR3 similarity clusters than pre-sensitization or healthy control sets, consistent with antigen-driven responses.

The sample's time point label, decoded: patch test 1, 2 weeks after DPC sensitization. Explained via the paper, the treatment or condition label denotes: therapeutic diphenylcyclopropenone sensitization with weekly scalp DPC. Blood at each patch-test visit was drawn before the patch test was applied. Patients were eligible if aged 18 to 70, diagnosed with alopecia and judged suitable for DPC therapy, and pregnant patients were excluded. Total RNA was extracted from unfractionated whole blood that had been collected in Tempus Blood RNA tubes. The V end loses 5 bases and the J end loses 6 bases, and a stretch of 11 bases separates them. Inclusive of the bounding cysteine and phenylalanine, the CDR3 is 13 residues long. Solely the CDR3 DNA is kept, with 39 bases framed from the first base. The library came from RACE. The instrument was a NextSeq 500. Library preparation attached unique molecular identifiers to individual cDNA molecules for quantitative, reproducible TCR counting. Each blood RNA sample was used to sequence both TCR alpha and TCR beta chains. Per the source publication's procedure: A median of about 87,000 TCRs per sample was observed, with a range of about 23,224 to 690,600. The Decombinator software suite was used to annotate the V, J and CDR3 of the TCR reads. Every sample was subsampled to the same number of TCRs (28,000) for the PS versus PT1 abundance plots. Expanded TCRs were defined as absent before sensitization and observed at least eight times at the 2-week time point. TCRdb reprocessing: public reads trimmed at Q25 with fastp, clones called with MiXCR, in-frame beta chains kept. A single entry per CDR3 protein holds the most common genes and DNA from its merged rows. The V and J calls were not made by the authors but by TCRdb's processing. Counted in this sample were approximately 340,000 distinct CDR3 sequences; around 7% of them appeared once. The ten largest account for approximately 8.9% of the sample.

Here the chain combines TRBV12-3 or TRBV12-4 and TRBJ1-5; TRBD1 could be the D gene, as 5 bases match. This specimen was whole blood, taken in connection with sensitization to the hapten diphenylcyclopropenone (DPC). This TCR came from a woman between 18 and 29 years old with alopecia areata. Some clones in this sample may be carry-over from other donors' samples. Here is the DNA: TGTGCCAGCAGTCTGGGGCACGGTCAGCCCCAGCATTTT. This codes for CASSLGHGQPQHF.